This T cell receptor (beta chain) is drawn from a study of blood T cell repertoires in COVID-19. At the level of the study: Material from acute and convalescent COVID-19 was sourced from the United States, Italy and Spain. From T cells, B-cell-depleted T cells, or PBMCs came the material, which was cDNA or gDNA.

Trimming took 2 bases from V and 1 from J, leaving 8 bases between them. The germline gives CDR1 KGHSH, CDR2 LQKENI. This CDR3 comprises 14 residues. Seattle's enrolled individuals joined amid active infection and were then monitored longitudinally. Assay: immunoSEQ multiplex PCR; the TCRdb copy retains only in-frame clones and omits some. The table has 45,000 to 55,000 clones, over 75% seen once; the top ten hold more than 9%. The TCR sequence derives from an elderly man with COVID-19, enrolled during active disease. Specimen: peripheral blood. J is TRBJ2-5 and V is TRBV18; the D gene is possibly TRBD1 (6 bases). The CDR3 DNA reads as TGTGCCAGCTCACCAGGACAGCCCCAAGAGACCCAGTACTTC. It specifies CASSPGQPQETQYF.